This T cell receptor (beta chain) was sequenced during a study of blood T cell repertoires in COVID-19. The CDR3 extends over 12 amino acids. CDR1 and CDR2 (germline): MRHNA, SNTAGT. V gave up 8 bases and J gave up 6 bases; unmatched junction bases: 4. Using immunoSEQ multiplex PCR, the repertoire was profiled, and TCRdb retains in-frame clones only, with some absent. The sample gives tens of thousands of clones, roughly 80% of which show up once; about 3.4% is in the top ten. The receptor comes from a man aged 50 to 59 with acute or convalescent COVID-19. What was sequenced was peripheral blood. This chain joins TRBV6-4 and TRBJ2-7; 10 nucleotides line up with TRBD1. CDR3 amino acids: CASPGQGREQYF. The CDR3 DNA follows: TGTGCCAGCCCGGGACAGGGGCGCGAGCAGTACTTC.